These 2 T cell receptor beta chains were sequenced from one sample in a study of shared T cell receptors in the human thymus (dated by TCRdb to the early 2020s). The library was prepared using the immunoSEQ multiplex PCR assay. Drawn from immuneACCESS, this table holds only the in-frame rearrangements with V and J called that TCRdb kept. Clones are partly lost; checked studies trace under half to an unresolved V gene and leave the rest unexplained. The sample table holds 600,000 to 900,000 clones, of which roughly 85% were seen once. The ten top clones hold 0.0095% to 0.011% of the sample. This same sample was also part of a study on human thymus T cells.

The sample taken for sequencing was thymocytes. These receptors all stem from a girl less than two years old with a congenital heart defect. Donor details come from another sample of the same person, matched by shared clones.

V and J are TRBV4-1 and TRBJ1-5, with D perhaps matching TRBD1 (5 bases). V was cut by 8 bases and J by 4 bases, with 15 bases left in between. The CDR3 consists of 14 residues. Germline CDR1 MGHRA, CDR2 YSYEKL. The CDR3 here is CASSPDSPNQPQHF. DNA of the CDR3: TGCGCCAGCTCCCCCGACAGCCCTAATCAGCCCCAGCATTTT.

The V and J genes are TRBV6-1 and TRBJ1-2; no firm D call. From germline, CDR1 is MNHNS and CDR2 SASEGT. The length of the CDR3 is 19 residues. Trimming stripped 1 base from V and 0 bases from J, with 21 bases between. DNA of the CDR3: TGTGCCAGCAGTGAAGTTTACGGGGATTATCAAATCCCTAACTATGGCTACACCTTC. It is translated as CASSEVYGDYQIPNYGYTF.